The clone carrying this T cell receptor (beta chain) was observed many times. Its antigen remains unknown. This entry comes from a study of T-cell memory formation after mild COVID-19. Whole-study context: Most TCR clusters belonged to a single donor.

Study-level points and caveats: Day 15 to 85 contracting clones showed balanced CD4/CD8; day 15 to 37 expanders favored CD4+.

Germline V gives CDR1 MNHEY, CDR2 SMNVEV (reference sequence). This CDR3 is built from 13 residues. After removal of 5 bases from V and 6 bases from J, the junction contained 7 bases not matched to a gene. The 5'RACE method, run with constant-segment primers, produced TCR alpha and TCR beta cDNA libraries (carrying sample barcodes and UMIs). TCRdb itself ran the 5' RACE reads through MiXCR, one entry per CDR3 protein. The table lists some 250,000 distinct CDR3 sequences, approximately 10% of them singletons. The sequence derives from a man younger than 35 who had mild COVID-19 (a few samples of this study predate the infection). Cell type and time point are not known. The sequenced material came from PBMCs or a T cell subset sorted from them (not recorded which). This chain uses TRBV27 with TRBJ2-7; 7 bases agree with TRBD2. The DNA for the CDR3 is TGTGCCAGCAGTCAGTCATTAGCGGGCGAGCAGTACTTC. This encodes CASSQSLAGEQYF.